This T cell receptor (beta chain) was observed in a study of immune heterogeneity within non-small cell lung tumors. Whole-study context: Squamous cell carcinomas accounted for a few of the tumors, non-squamous carcinomas for around 9, and 1 was not otherwise specified.

The template consisted of bulk tumor genomic DNA, with about 640 ng used per sample. During surgery, several far-apart biopsies were obtained from every primary tumor. Samples came from untreated patients having curative surgery for newly diagnosed non-small cell lung cancer. Whole-study findings and limits: Local T-cell clonality correlated moderately but significantly with local tumor mutational burden (R about 0.36).

The CDR3 has 19 residues. Trimming removed 0 bases from V and 5 bases from J; junction bases left unmatched: 16. CDR1 SGHRS and CDR2 YFSETQ come from the germline V gene. TCR beta CDR3 amplification used multiplex PCR with 32 V and 13 J primers. TCRdb re-called the multiplex PCR reads with MiXCR, one entry per CDR3 protein. The sample includes roughly 7,200 distinct CDR3 sequences, roughly a fifth of them seen just once. With regard to this clonotype: Antigen: not known. A much larger clone lies one base from this, so it may be a read error.

The source is a man aged 55 to 70 with non-small cell lung cancer. The genes are TRBV5-1 and TRBJ2-5; 10 nucleotides agree with TRBD2. The sequenced sample consisted of lung tumor tissue. CDR3 coding DNA: TGCGCCAGCAGCTTGGTTCCTAGCGGGAGCACGGTGGGAGTGGAGACCCAGTACTTC. It is translated as CASSLVPSGSTVGVETQYF.